This T cell receptor beta chain is from a study of cytotoxic CD8 clonotypes in ibrutinib-treated CLL. Study findings and constraints: Clonality climbed at ibrutinib response, then dropped toward baseline at progression.

With respect to this clone: The target antigen is unknown.

Sequencing was performed with immunoSEQ multiplex PCR; in TCRdb, only in-frame clones are kept and a portion is missing. The sample consists of roughly 300,000 clones, approximately 79% of them appearing once. The CDR3 totals 18 residues. CDR1 and CDR2 (germline): SGHAT, FQNNGV. Trimming took 5 bases from V and 4 from J, leaving 24 bases between them. The clonotype originates from a human donor with chronic lymphocytic leukemia. The chain has TRBV11-2 and TRBJ2-1; D may match TRBD1 or TRBD2 (6 bases each). The sample in question was PBMCs, obtained at disease progression, from a patient treated with ibrutinib. As DNA, the CDR3 is TGTGCCAGCAGCCAGACCTATCCCGTGACAGGAGGGTACAATGAGCAGTTCTTC. Translating it yields CASSQTYPVTGGYNEQFF.